Presented here are 9 T cell receptor beta chains from one specimen sequenced in a study of blood T cell repertoires in COVID-19. Method: immunoSEQ multiplex PCR; TCRdb's copy keeps in-frame clones and lacks some. The sample includes roughly 500,000 clones, 89% of them seen just once. Material: peripheral blood. These receptors were collected from a man younger than 35 with COVID-19, enrolled during active disease.

The rearrangement uses TRBV24-1 and TRBJ2-1; possible D gene TRBD2, 5 bases. Germline assignment: CDR1 KGHDR and CDR2 SFDVKD. CDR3 length: 14 residues. Between the trimmed V and J ends, which lost 6 bases and 4 bases, there was a span of 12 bases. The CDR3 region has the DNA TGTGCCACCAGTAATAGCGAGACTTACAATGAGCAGTTCTTC. Its protein is CATSNSETYNEQFF.

This chain connects TRBV6-2 or TRBV6-3 to TRBJ2-3; D call uncertain. Trimming took 2 bases from V and 0 from J, leaving 9 bases between them. Germline loops: CDR1 MNHEY, CDR2 SVGEGT. The CDR3 runs 15 residues. In nucleotides, the CDR3 is TGTGCCAGCAGTTACGAGCAGACAAGCACAGATACGCAGTATTTT. This codes for CASSYEQTSTDTQYF.

This chain uses TRBV19 with TRBJ2-5; the D gene is possibly TRBD2 (5 bases). Trimming removed 3 bases at V and 2 bases at J, with 10 bases between. The V gene's germline CDR1 is LNHDA and CDR2 SQIVND (reference sequence). The CDR3 is 14 residues long. CDR3 bases: TGTGCCAGTAGTATTATAGGCGGGCAAGAGACCCAGTACTTC. As protein: CASSIIGGQETQYF.

The chain employs TRBV3-1 (or the pseudogene TRBV3-2) and TRBJ2-1, with a possible D match to TRBD2 (7 bases). Germline CDR1 and CDR2: LGHDT and YNNKEL (reference sequence). The CDR3 consists of 17 residues. V lost 4 bases, J lost 5 bases, and 21 bases lay in between. CDR3 loop: CASSLTRSGWGHNEQFF. The CDR3 bases are TGTGCCAGCAGCCTTACCCGTAGCGGGTGGGGGCACAATGAGCAGTTCTTC.

This chain links TRBV11-1 with TRBJ2-7; a possible D gene is TRBD1 (5 bases). Germline V gives CDR1 SGHAT, CDR2 FQDESV (reference sequence). Trimming took 1 base from V and 2 from J, leaving 12 bases between them. The CDR3 runs 15 residues. The DNA for the CDR3 is TGTGCCAGCAGCTTAGGCCTTTTAGGGGCCTACGAGCAGTACTTC. This codes for CASSLGLLGAYEQYF.

This clone was seen a single time. This rearrangement joins TRBV27 to TRBJ2-7, with TRBD1 as a possible D gene (6 bases). Germline CDR1 and CDR2: MNHEY and SMNVEV (reference sequence). V was clipped by 5 bases and J by 2 bases, with 10 bases between them. CDR3 length: 13 residues. The CDR3, as DNA: TGTGCCAGCAGTACAGACAGGACCTACGAGCAGTACTTC. Its protein product is CASSTDRTYEQYF.

The chain carries TRBV27 and TRBJ2-1, with 13 bases identical to TRBD2. The V gene's germline CDR1 is MNHEY and CDR2 SMNVEV (reference sequence). With 4 bases clipped from V and 8 bases from J, the junction kept 11 bases outside the gene matches. The CDR3 has 17 residues. CDR3 coding DNA: TGTGCCAGCAGTTCGACTAGCGGGAGGAGGCGATCGGATGAGCAGTTCTTC. Protein: CASSSTSGRRRSDEQFF.

This clone was counted ten times or more. This sample includes further DNA sequences coding for the same CDR3. The V gene is TRBV11-3, the J gene TRBJ2-7; TRBD1 aligns across 10 bases. The J segment lost 7 bases and the V segment lost 3 bases, leaving 6 bases of the junction unmatched. Germline loops: CDR1 SGHNT, CDR2 YENEEA. This CDR3 contains 14 residues. CDR3 DNA sequence: TGTGCCAGCAGCTTGAGACAGGGGGCTCGAGAGCAGTACTTC. Translation: CASSLRQGAREQYF.

As DNA, the CDR3 is TGCGCCAGCAGCCAGGGGAGTTCTGGGGCCAACGTCCTGACTTTC. This codes for CASSQGSSGANVLTF. The gene calls are TRBV5-1 and TRBJ2-6, with D perhaps TRBD1 (6 bases). V lost 4 bases, J lost 1 base, and 9 bases lay in between. The germline gives CDR1 SGHRS, CDR2 YFSETQ. This CDR3 spans 15 amino acids.